This T cell receptor (beta chain) was found in a study of blood T cells in healthy people across ages (dated by TCRdb to 2015 to 2017). With regard to the full study: Template switching captured roughly one uniquely barcoded TCR beta cDNA molecule per two T cells in model experiments. Donors were grouped into four age groups: young (average roughly 15 years), middle-aged (39), aged (roughly 62) and long-lived (over 80). Donors of different ages were randomly distributed across sequencing lanes to avoid experimental bias. To track age-related changes in TCR beta repertoire diversity, the study relied on deep sequencing normalized with unique cDNA molecular identifiers. The study analyzed two additional independent replicas of 1 million unique cDNA reads from the same blood draw for two donors, one aged 18 to 30 and one aged 80 or older.

The CDR3 sequence holds 16 residues, the cysteine and phenylalanine included. Of the read, only the CDR3 DNA is kept; its 48 bases are in frame from base 1. Looking up the germline V gene yields CDR1 MNHEY and CDR2 SVGEGT. V is cut back by 6 bases and J by 4 bases, with 14 bases in the junction unmatched. Points the paper makes about the study in general: A strong correlation was found between observed TCR beta diversity and the percentage of naive T cells measured by flow cytometry. The CMV infection status of donors was not known, potentially confounding age-related changes in expanded clonotypes. Estimates of total diversity based on one million sequenced T cells were considered lower bounds and underestimates. Compared with the aged group, more naive CD4+ T cells, fewer expanded clones and increased TCR diversity were shown by the long-lived group, suggesting age selection. Because profiling used bulk unsorted PBMCs, naive and antigen-experienced compartments could not be compared conclusively. As age increased, observed TCR beta diversity per million T cells dropped in a roughly linear way, and a significant reduction was already evident by age approximately 40.

Donors were a few dozen systemically healthy Caucasian individuals from Russia aged roughly 6 to 90 years. Each donor gave around 9.9 milliliters of peripheral blood, collected into EDTA-treated Vacutainer tubes. Ficoll-Paque density-gradient centrifugation was used to isolate PBMCs, with at least 7 million obtained per sample. Total RNA, at least 6 micrograms per sample, was extracted from PBMCs with Trizol reagent. For every donor, an aliquot of PBMCs went through flow cytometry to measure the percentages of naive CD45RAhigh/CD27high T cells. In regard to this clonotype: Its antigen remains undetermined. Within one base of it there is no much larger clone, and no base qualities were kept.

Library method: 5' RACE. TCRdb shows the sequencer as Illumina HiSeq 2500. A second PCR of about 6 to 11 cycles was run with a J-beta primer mix and a sample-barcoded 5' primer. A template-switch 5' adaptor carrying 12 random nucleotides introduced a unique molecular identifier onto each TCR beta cDNA molecule. Each sample yielded at least 2.5 million CDR3-containing paired-end reads. The Mint cDNA synthesis kit, primed by a TRBC-specific oligonucleotide, was used to synthesize first-strand cDNA from all RNA. Following uracil-DNA glycosylase treatment, a first 18-cycle PCR with universal primers M1SS and BC2_uni_R was performed on all cDNA. The published analysis was carried out like this. For normalization, 1 million high-quality reads, each with a distinct molecular identifier, were randomly selected from each sample. Reads with shared molecular identifiers were discarded instead of being binned into consensus sequences. MiTCR, run with a Q25 quality threshold and the strictest error-elimination algorithm, handled CDR3 identification, clonotype clustering and error correction. Lower-bound total TCR beta diversity was estimated with a nonparametric unseen species model using Euler transformation. TCRdb's own reprocessing of the public reads used fastp at Q25 and MiXCR and kept productive beta chains. Each CDR3 protein appears once, grouped with its most common genes and DNA. TCRdb, not the original authors, processed these V and J calls. This sample lists about a million distinct CDR3 sequences; roughly 43% were detected once. Over 10% of the sample belongs to the ten largest clones.

This TCR derives from a young man in good health. The rearrangement combines TRBV6-2 or TRBV6-3 with TRBJ1-2; TRBD1 aligns with 7 central bases. Specimen: blood. The CDR3 has the sequence CASSSLGQTNFYGYTF. The DNA sequence is TGTGCCAGCAGCTCGTTGGGACAGACTAACTTCTATGGCTACACCTTC.